This T cell receptor beta chain was captured in a study of T cell responses to AZD1222 COVID-19 vaccine. V dropped 7 bases and J dropped 3 bases, with 18 bases sitting between them. The CDR3 spans 14 residues. Germline CDR1 and CDR2: SQVTM and ANQGSEA. Produced via immunoSEQ multiplex PCR; TCRdb's table is partial and in-frame only. The repertoire holds 100,000 to 150,000 clones, more than 80% seen once, with 3.5% to 5% in the top ten. The chain uses TRBV29-1 and TRBJ1-1; the D gene is possibly TRBD1 (5 bases). The TCR was taken from an adult in good health. The sample here was peripheral blood, taken on day 0 of AZD1222 vaccination. DNA for the CDR3: TGCAGCGCGCGACCCGGACAAACCTACACTGAAGCTTTCTTT. Amino acids: CSARPGQTYTEAFF.